This T cell receptor (beta chain) was identified during a study of blood T cells in healthy people across ages (dated by TCRdb to between 2014 and 2017). Background for the entire study: In model experiments, roughly one uniquely barcoded TCR beta cDNA molecule per two T cells was captured by template switching. To avoid experimental bias, donors of different ages were randomly spread across the sequencing lanes. The study analyzed two additional independent replicas of 1 million unique cDNA reads from the same blood draw for two donors, one aged 18 to 30 and one aged 80 or older. Using deep sequencing normalized with unique cDNA molecular identifiers, the study measured how TCR beta repertoire diversity changes with age. The donors were split into four age groups: young (average 16 years), middle-aged (roughly 39), aged (about 56) and long-lived (roughly 86). Results the study describes overall, beyond this receptor: Donor CMV infection status was unknown, potentially confounding age-related changes in expanded clonotypes. Total diversity estimates from one million sequenced T cells were considered lower bounds and underestimates. There was a strong correlation between observed TCR beta diversity and the percentage of naive T cells measured by flow cytometry. Compared with the aged group, the long-lived group had more naive CD4+ T cells, fewer expanded clones and increased TCR diversity, a pattern suggesting age selection. Conclusive comparison of naive and antigen-experienced compartments was prevented by the profiling of bulk unsorted PBMCs. Observed TCR beta diversity per million T cells fell roughly linearly with age, and a significant reduction was already apparent by age roughly 40.

Looking up the germline V gene yields CDR1 SGHAT and CDR2 FQNNGV. At the junction V is shortened by 0 bases and J by 2 bases, with 15 bases in between. Spanning cysteine to phenylalanine, the CDR3 consists of 17 amino acids. Only the CDR3 part of the read is kept: 51 bases, read in frame from the first base. Receptor amplification or capture employed 5' RACE. The sequencer listed for this sample is Illumina HiSeq 2500. A second PCR of roughly 6 to 11 cycles was run with a J-beta primer mix and a sample-barcoded 5' primer. A unique molecular identifier was introduced onto each TCR beta cDNA molecule by a template-switch 5' adaptor carrying 12 random nucleotides. Each sample yielded at least 2.5 million CDR3-containing paired-end reads. First-strand cDNA was synthesized from all RNA with the Mint cDNA synthesis kit, primed by a TRBC-specific oligonucleotide. After uracil-DNA glycosylase treatment, a first 18-cycle PCR used universal primers M1SS and BC2_uni_R on all cDNA. Per the source publication's procedure: For normalization, 1 million high-quality reads were randomly selected from each sample, with every read carrying a distinct molecular identifier. Instead of being binned into consensus sequences, reads that shared molecular identifiers were thrown out. MiTCR, with a Q25 quality threshold and the strictest error-elimination algorithm, was used for CDR3 identification, clonotype clustering and error correction. A nonparametric unseen species model with Euler transformation was used to estimate lower-bound total TCR beta diversity. The raw public reads went through TCRdb reprocessing: fastp at Q25, MiXCR clone calling, in-frame beta chains kept. Entries are consolidated by CDR3 protein sequence, retaining the most common genes and DNA. These V and J calls derive from TCRdb rather than the authors' analysis. The sample has some 670,000 distinct CDR3 sequences on record, roughly half of them singletons. The ten largest clones add up to 13% of the sample.

Turning to this clonotype: What this receptor recognizes is not known. Base qualities are not at hand, and no much larger clone is one base apart.

Donors were a few dozen systemically healthy Caucasian individuals from Russia aged roughly 6 to 100 years. Each donor gave 9 to 10 milliliters of peripheral blood, collected into EDTA-treated Vacutainer tubes. Ficoll-Paque density-gradient centrifugation was used to isolate PBMCs, with at least 6 million per sample. Trizol reagent was used to extract total RNA from the PBMCs, yielding at least 6 micrograms per sample. For every donor, an aliquot of PBMCs went through flow cytometry to measure the percentages of naive CD45RAhigh/CD27high T cells. The specimen was blood. Recombination linked TRBV11-2 to TRBJ2-3; a tentative D call is TRBD2 (5 bases match). The sequence was obtained from a woman aged 80 or older in good health. The CDR3 in this case is CASSLDRTGSVTDTQYF. The nucleotide sequence is TGTGCCAGCAGCTTAGATCGAACGGGGAGCGTCACAGATACGCAGTATTTT.